These T cell receptor beta chains were read from a single sample in a study of blood T cell repertoires in COVID-19. Measured with immunoSEQ multiplex PCR; TCRdb has only the in-frame clones, and not every one. The profile covers roughly 30,000 clones, with roughly 90% appearing a single time and around 3.5% taken by the ten largest. Input material: peripheral blood. These receptors were collected from a human donor in a cohort sampled during active COVID-19. Both conserved end residues are part of each CDR3. The D gene is left open where the match is weak. Not all rows give a size; the values are once, few, many and, for expanded clones, a class.

TRBD2	TRBJ2-1	NA	TRBV5-6	TGTGCCAGCAGCTCGGGACTAGCGGGGGGCAATGAGCAGTTCTTC	CASSSGLAGGNEQFF
TRBD2	TRBJ2-5	NA	TRBV6-1	TGTGCCAGCAGTGAGGCTTCCGGGACTAGCGAGACCCAGTACTTC	CASSEASGTSETQYF
NA	TRBJ2-7	few	TRBV18	TGTGCCAGCTCACCCCAGGGTAAATCCTACGAGCAGTACTTC	CASSPQGKSYEQYF
TRBD1	TRBJ1-2	NA	TRBV9	TGTGCCAGCAGCGCTCGGACAGGGTATGGCTACACCTTC	CASSARTGYGYTF
TRBD2	TRBJ2-7	NA	TRBV6-5	TGTGCCAGCATCCTATCGGGGGGTTACGAGCAGTACTTC	CASILSGGYEQYF
NA	TRBJ2-5	NA	TRBV20-1	TGCAGTGCTAGTCTGGGGCAGGGGAAAGAGACCCAGTACTTC	CSASLGQGKETQYF
NA	TRBJ1-1	NA	TRBV4-2	TGTGCCAGCAGCGACGAAAGGGGATGGGACACTGAAGCTTTCTTT	CASSDERGWDTEAFF
NA	TRBJ2-1	NA	TRBV28	TGTGCCAGCAGTTTATCCCCGGGCCCGGGAGCTGAGCAGTTCTTC	CASSLSPGPGAEQFF
NA	TRBJ2-2	NA	TRBV6-2/TRBV6-3	TGTGCCAGCAGTTTAGCGGTGAACACCGGGGAGCTGTTTTTT	CASSLAVNTGELFF
TRBD2	TRBJ2-7	NA	TRBV6-5	TGTGCCAGCAGTCGGGAGGGTCACTCCTACGAGCAGTACTTC	CASSREGHSYEQYF
NA	TRBJ2-2	once	TRBV10-3	TGTGCCATCTTGAGGGCAGGGAACACCGGGGAGCTGTTTTTT	CAILRAGNTGELFF
NA	TRBJ1-2	NA	TRBV6-6	TGTGCCAGCAGTTACTCTGCAGGGGAGACGCTCTATGGCTACACCTTC	CASSYSAGETLYGYTF
TRBD2	TRBJ2-5	NA	TRBV6-2/TRBV6-3	TGTGCCAGCAGTTACTCGCTAGCGGGGGGAAGGGAGACCCAGTACTTC	CASSYSLAGGRETQYF
TRBD2	TRBJ2-3	few	TRBV6-1	TGTGCCAGCAGTGAGGGACTAAGCACAGATACGCAGTATTTT	CASSEGLSTDTQYF
TRBD1	TRBJ2-3	NA	TRBV7-9	TGTGCCAGCAGCGAACAGGGGGTCGGTTCAGATACGCAGTATTTT	CASSEQGVGSDTQYF
NA	TRBJ2-3	NA	TRBV12-3/TRBV12-4	TGTGCCAGCAGGGACTATTCAGATACGCAGTATTTT	CASRDYSDTQYF
NA	TRBJ1-1	few	TRBV30	TGTGCCTGGAACAATAAGGGGTATACTGAAGCTTTCTTT	CAWNNKGYTEAFF
NA	TRBJ1-2	NA	TRBV9	TGTGCCAGCAGCCCCCAAACAGGAGCTAACTATGGCTACACCTTC	CASSPQTGANYGYTF
TRBD2	TRBJ2-6	NA	TRBV29-1	TGCAGCGTTGGGGGAGCGGGGTCCTTTTCTGGGGCCAACGTCCTGACTTTC	CSVGGAGSFSGANVLTF
NA	TRBJ1-5	NA	TRBV18	TGTGCCAGCTCCCCCGGCAATCAGCCCCAGCATTTT	CASSPGNQPQHF
TRBD1	TRBJ2-7	few	TRBV4-3	TGCGCCAGCAGCCAAGATACAGGGGTGGGCGAGCAGTACTTC	CASSQDTGVGEQYF
NA	TRBJ2-3	NA	TRBV20-1	TGCAGTGCGGCTAGCACAGATACGCAGTATTTT	CSAASTDTQYF
NA	TRBJ1-1	NA	TRBV7-8	TGTGCCAGCAGCCTTTCCACCAACGTCGGTACTGAAGCTTTCTTT	CASSLSTNVGTEAFF
TRBD1	TRBJ2-7	NA	TRBV19	TGTGCCACCAAACAGGACAGGCACTCCTACGAGCAGTACTTC	CATKQDRHSYEQYF
NA	TRBJ2-7	NA	TRBV5-5	TGTGCCAGCAGCTTGGACGCGGGGGCGGGCGAGCAGTACTTC	CASSLDAGAGEQYF
TRBD1	TRBJ1-4	NA	TRBV4-2	TGTGCCAGCAGCCGAACGGCAGGGGGCAATGAAAAACTGTTTTTT	CASSRTAGGNEKLFF
NA	TRBJ2-1	once	TRBV7-2	TGTGCCAGCAGCTTAGAGGCAGGGCGTGAGCAGTTCTTC	CASSLEAGREQFF
TRBD2	TRBJ2-3	NA	TRBV7-6	TGTGCCAGCAGCCCGCGACTAGCGGGGGCAAACACAGATACGCAGTATTTT	CASSPRLAGANTDTQYF
TRBD1	TRBJ2-5	NA	TRBV7-9	TGTGCCAGCAGCGAGGGACAGGGTAACGAAGAGACCCAGTACTTC	CASSEGQGNEETQYF
NA	TRBJ2-7	NA	TRBV12-3/TRBV12-4	TGTGCCAGCAGTGGAGTATACGAGCAGTACTTC	CASSGVYEQYF
TRBD1	TRBJ1-4	NA	TRBV29-1	TGCAGCGTAGACAGGGGAGGTGAAAAACTGTTTTTT	CSVDRGGEKLFF
TRBD1	TRBJ1-2	once	TRBV27	TGTGCCAGCAGTTCTCGAGGGGGCAACTATGGCTACACCTTC	CASSSRGGNYGYTF
TRBD1	TRBJ1-3	NA	TRBV9	TGTGCCAGCAGCCCCCGACAGGGTACTGGAAACACCATATATTTT	CASSPRQGTGNTIYF
NA	TRBJ1-4	NA	TRBV23-1	TGCGCCAGCGACGTGGCAGGAGGGTGGAATGAAAAACTGTTTTTT	CASDVAGGWNEKLFF
NA	TRBJ2-3	NA	TRBV2	TGTGCCAGCAGTTCTCAGGGGAGACGGGATACGCAGTATTTT	CASSSQGRRDTQYF